These T cell receptor beta chains were read from a single sample in a study of T cell repertoires in cytomegalovirus infection. In TCRdb, the reads were re-called with MiXCR into one record per CDR3 protein. The sample has hundreds of thousands of distinct CDR3 sequences, roughly a quarter seen once. Source material: CD8+ T cells from PBMCs. These receptor sequences come from a human donor in good health (CMV status not recorded). Some clones in this sample may be carry-over from other donors' samples. Both conserved end residues are part of each CDR3. The D gene is left open where the match is weak. Only some rows state a clone size, as once, few, many or a class for expanded clones.

d_gene	v_gene	j_gene	abundance	CDR3nt	CDR3aa
TRBD2	TRBV7-6	TRBJ2-2	.	TGTGCCAGCAGCGAACTAGCGGGGGGCGAGAACACCGGGGAGCTGTTTTTT	CASSELAGGENTGELFF
.	TRBV6-5	TRBJ2-7	.	TGTGCCAGCAGTTTTGGGGGGCCTTTAAGGTACGAGCAGTACTTC	CASSFGGPLRYEQYF
.	TRBV4-1	TRBJ2-2	few	TGCGCCAGCAGCCAAGAGGAACTACCCCCTTCGACCGGGGAGCTGTTTTTT	CASSQEELPPSTGELFF
.	TRBV4-1	TRBJ1-1	few	TGCGCCAGCAGTCCCGTGGGGCCAGGGCCTGAAGCTTTCTTT	CASSPVGPGPEAFF
.	TRBV7-8	TRBJ2-7	.	TGTGCCAACAGCTTAGCGAGGGGGGGAAAGGACGAGCAGTACTTC	CANSLARGGKDEQYF
.	TRBV2	TRBJ2-4	.	TGTGCCAGCAGCCCGGCAGGGCAGAGGGCCAAAAACATTCAGTACTTC	CASSPAGQRAKNIQYF
TRBD2	TRBV20-1	TRBJ2-3	few	TGCAGTGCTAGGACTGTCGCCCCGACTTTAGCGGGGGGGACAGATACGCAGTATTTT	CSARTVAPTLAGGTDTQYF
.	TRBV12-3/TRBV12-4	TRBJ1-2	.	TGTGCCAGCAGTTTAGGCCACGCACTCTATGGCTACACCTTC	CASSLGHALYGYTF
.	TRBV10-3	TRBJ2-7	.	TGTGCCATCACCGCCGGGACCCATACCTACGAGCAGTACTTC	CAITAGTHTYEQYF
.	TRBV15	TRBJ1-1	few	TGTGCCACCAGCAGAGATCCTTTCGAAGCTTTCTTT	CATSRDPFEAFF
TRBD2	TRBV12-3/TRBV12-4	TRBJ2-3	.	TGTGCCAGCAGCCCCATAGCGGGGGGAGACCCGACTCACACAGATACGCAGTATTTT	CASSPIAGGDPTHTDTQYF
TRBD1	TRBV7-9	TRBJ2-1	many	TGTGCCAGCAGCCCCTGGGACAGCCATGAGCAGTTCTTC	CASSPWDSHEQFF
.	TRBV7-9	TRBJ2-5	many	TGTGCCAGCAGCTTAGGCGGACAAGAGACCCAGTACTTC	CASSLGGQETQYF
.	TRBV7-8	TRBJ1-6	.	TGTGCCAGCAGCTTAGCAGGGTCTTGGGTGAATTCACCCCTCCACTTT	CASSLAGSWVNSPLHF
.	TRBV6-4	TRBJ1-6	.	TGTGCCAGCAGTGAAATTGGAGGGCTTCGTTCACCCCTCCACTTT	CASSEIGGLRSPLHF
.	TRBV6-2/TRBV6-3	TRBJ2-5	.	TGTGCCAGCAGTTCCCTGGACAGTCAAGAGACCCAGTACTTC	CASSSLDSQETQYF
.	TRBV19	TRBJ1-6	.	TGTGCCAGTAGTATGAGCTGGGACGCCGTAAATTCACCCCTCCACTTT	CASSMSWDAVNSPLHF
.	TRBV12-3/TRBV12-4	TRBJ2-1	few	TGTGCCAGCAGCGGTCTCATCTCTCCGTACAATGAGCAGTTCTTC	CASSGLISPYNEQFF
.	TRBV2	TRBJ2-5	many	TGTGCCAGCCGGTCCCCGCGGGGTCTCCAAGAGACCCAGTACTTC	CASRSPRGLQETQYF
.	TRBV7-9	TRBJ1-2	.	TGTGCCAGCAGCTTAGCCCCAGGGATTAACTATGGCTACACCTTC	CASSLAPGINYGYTF
.	TRBV28	TRBJ1-5	many	TGTGCCAGCAGTTTGAGAGTCTATAGCAATCAGCCCCAGCATTTT	CASSLRVYSNQPQHF
TRBD1	TRBV20-1	TRBJ1-1	few	TGCAGTGCTAGTGGAATTAGAGGACAGGGGTTGACTGAAGCTTTCTTT	CSASGIRGQGLTEAFF
TRBD1	TRBV6-5	TRBJ2-1	.	TGTGCCAGCAGTACCTACAGGGGGCTAAGAGAGCAGTTCTTC	CASSTYRGLREQFF
.	TRBV4-1	TRBJ1-5	few	TGCGCCAGCAGTTCCTCCGTGGGGGATCAGCCCCAGCATTTT	CASSSSVGDQPQHF
.	TRBV20-1	TRBJ2-5	few	TGCAGTGCGGGAGGACAGGTCTTCCGAGAGACCCAGTACTTC	CSAGGQVFRETQYF
.	TRBV20-1	TRBJ2-2	.	TGCAGTGCTAACACGAACACCGGGGAGCCGTTTTTT	CSANTNTGEPFF
.	TRBV12-3/TRBV12-4	TRBJ2-5	many	TGTGCCAGCAGCTTAGGGGCCCGACTTGCGGGGGCCAGACAAGAGACCCAGTACTTC	CASSLGARLAGARQETQYF
.	TRBV2	TRBJ1-1	few	TGTGCCAGCAGTGAAGAGGGCCTCAACACTGAAGCTTTCTTT	CASSEEGLNTEAFF
TRBD2	TRBV14	TRBJ2-5	.	TGTGCCAGCAGACGTAGCGGGGGGTCCCAAGAGACCCAGTACTTC	CASRRSGGSQETQYF
TRBD1	TRBV6-6	TRBJ2-7	.	TGTGCCATCCCCCTGCACAGGGGGCTTTCCTACGAGCAGTACTTC	CAIPLHRGLSYEQYF
.	TRBV6-5	TRBJ1-2	many	TGTGCCAGCAGTTACGCGGGGGGGGGTGAGGGCCTTCTTCTGGGCTACACCTTC	CASSYAGGGEGLLLGYTF
.	TRBV4-2	TRBJ2-4	.	TGTGCCAACAGCCAAGATGCGAGCAGTCTAGCCAAAAACATTCAGTACTTC	CANSQDASSLAKNIQYF
.	TRBV7-6	TRBJ2-7	few	TGTGCCAGCAGCCCACCGGACAACAACTACGAGCAGTACTTC	CASSPPDNNYEQYF
.	TRBV5-1	TRBJ1-1	.	TGCGCCAGCAGCCCCCGGGGGGTCGAGAACACTGAAGCTTTCTTT	CASSPRGVENTEAFF
TRBD2	TRBV5-6	TRBJ2-1	few	TGTGCCAGCATCTTAGCGGGGGGCCGCTACAATGAGCAGTTCTTC	CASILAGGRYNEQFF
.	TRBV6-2/TRBV6-3	TRBJ2-5	few	TGTGCCAGCAGTGCACAGGCCCGGTACGGGGAGACCCAGTACTTC	CASSAQARYGETQYF
TRBD1	TRBV6-6	TRBJ1-5	few	TGTGCCAGCGACAGGGGGAATCAGCCCCAGCATTTT	CASDRGNQPQHF
TRBD1	TRBV7-6	TRBJ2-7	many	TGTGCCAGCAGCGACAGGGGTGTCGCTTACGAGCAGTACTTC	CASSDRGVAYEQYF
TRBD1	TRBV28	TRBJ2-5	.	TGTGCCAGCACTCCAGCACAGGACAGGGGCGCGAAGTGGACCCAGTACTTC	CASTPAQDRGAKWTQYF
.	TRBV6-6	TRBJ2-3	many	TGTGCCAGCAGTTACTCTAGCCCGGGCACAGATACGCAGTATTTT	CASSYSSPGTDTQYF
.	TRBV19	TRBJ2-1	few	TGTGCCAGTAGTATAGGGCGGGACTACAATGAGCAGTTCTTC	CASSIGRDYNEQFF
.	TRBV4-1	TRBJ2-1	few	TGCGCCAGCAGCCAAGAAACAGCCTCTTACAATGAGCAGTTCTTC	CASSQETASYNEQFF
.	TRBV7-8	TRBJ2-1	many	TGTGCCAGCAGCTTTGGACTGACCTACAATGAGCAGTTCTTC	CASSFGLTYNEQFF
.	TRBV7-9	TRBJ2-7	many	TGTGCCAGCAGCCCTCGGACCGACTACGAGCAGTACTTC	CASSPRTDYEQYF
TRBD1	TRBV29-1	TRBJ2-7	.	TGCAGCGTTTGGGACCGGGACAGGGTCTCCTACGAGCAGTACTTC	CSVWDRDRVSYEQYF
.	TRBV7-6	TRBJ2-1	.	TGTGCCAGCAGCTTAGGGATCGGTGCTCATGAGCAGTTCTTC	CASSLGIGAHEQFF
.	TRBV7-9	TRBJ2-1	.	TGTGCCAGCAGGGTCGGAAAGAGCTCCTACAATGAGCAGTTCTTC	CASRVGKSSYNEQFF
.	TRBV12-3/TRBV12-4	TRBJ2-7	many	TGTGCCAGCAGTTTATCGCCCCCCGAGCAGTACTTC	CASSLSPPEQYF
TRBD1	TRBV7-4	TRBJ1-5	few	TGTGCCAGCAGCTTAAGGGACAGGGAGGGCAATCAGCCCCAGCATTTT	CASSLRDREGNQPQHF